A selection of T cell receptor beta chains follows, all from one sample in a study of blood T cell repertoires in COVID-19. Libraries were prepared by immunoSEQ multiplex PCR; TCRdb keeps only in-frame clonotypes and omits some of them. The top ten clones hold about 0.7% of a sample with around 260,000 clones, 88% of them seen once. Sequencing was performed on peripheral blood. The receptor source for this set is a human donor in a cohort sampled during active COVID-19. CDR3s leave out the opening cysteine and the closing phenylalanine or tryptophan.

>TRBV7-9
ASSSAEGLLGYGYT
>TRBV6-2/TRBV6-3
ASSSPGYVVYEQY
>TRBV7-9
ASSLPRRNGETQY
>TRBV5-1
ASSLEMGRDTEAF
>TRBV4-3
ASSQGREGHGYT
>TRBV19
ASSTLYGLASYEQY
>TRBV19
ASSIRDRVYEQY
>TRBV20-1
SASGQGYQPQH
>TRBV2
ASRGAGGRGTDTQY
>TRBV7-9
ASSYSTSGSYEQY
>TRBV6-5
ASTEGQGRSYEQY
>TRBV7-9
ASSPTSDNEQF
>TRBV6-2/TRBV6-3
ASSILAGVSDTQY
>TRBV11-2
ASSLAGGGNEQF
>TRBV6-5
ASTATGFYEQY
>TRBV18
ASSPSAGTGYGYT
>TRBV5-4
ASSTGTNPNEQF
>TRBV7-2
ASSLRAGAYGYT
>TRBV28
ASSFGQGDYGYT
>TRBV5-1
ASSRGQNSLAGANVLT
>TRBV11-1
ASSLEKGLYYEQY
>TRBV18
AGQYREGVEQY